The 25 T cell receptor beta chains below all came from one sample that was sequenced in a study of beta chain features in type 1 diabetes. The whole isolated RNA underwent reverse transcription, so sequencing captured expressed TCRB transcripts. Some clones are missing from TCRdb's copy, which holds only in-frame ones; the method was immunoSEQ multiplex PCR. Of roughly 150,000 clones in the sample, 8.5% to 14% were seen once. The specimen was central memory CD4+ T cells from blood. These receptors came from a man between 18 and 35 years old in good health.

The chain employs TRBV30 and TRBJ2-7; a possible D gene is TRBD2 (6 bases). The CDR3 is 13 amino acids. V shed 4 bases and J shed 9 bases, with 19 bases lying between them. Germline CDR1 reads GTSNPN; CDR2 reads SVGIG (reference sequence). In nucleotides, the CDR3 is TGTGCCTGGAACCAGGACCGGGGAGGAGGGCAGTACTTC. Translation: CAWNQDRGGGQYF.

This clone was detected many times. The chain uses TRBV4-3 and TRBJ1-6; TRBD1 matches 8 bases. The V gene's germline CDR1 is LGHNA and CDR2 YSLEER. V was pared by 4 bases and J by 7 bases, with 6 bases of the junction left unmatched. The CDR3 spans 15 residues. The CDR3 DNA is TGCGCCAGCAGCCTTGACAGGGGATCGAATTCACCCCTCCACTTT. This gives the protein CASSLDRGSNSPLHF.

This clone has more than one count but fewer than ten. The genes are TRBV15 and TRBJ2-4, with TRBD2 identical over 9 bases. In germline, CDR1 is LNHNV, CDR2 YYDKDF (reference sequence). With 1 base clipped from V and 4 bases from J, the junction kept 2 bases outside the gene matches. This CDR3 contains 15 residues. The CDR3 loop is CATSRGGGAKNIQYF. In DNA, the CDR3 is TGTGCCACCAGCAGAGGCGGGGGGGCGAAAAACATTCAGTACTTC.

CDR3 residues: CASRRDRDTGELFF. CDR3 in DNA: TGTGCCAGCAGGCGGGACAGAGATACCGGGGAGCTGTTTTTT. The genes are TRBV7-3 and TRBJ2-2; tentative D call: TRBD1 (7 bases). CDR1 SGHTA and CDR2 FQGTGA come from the germline V gene. There are 14 residues in the CDR3. Trimming pared 6 bases from V and 5 bases from J, leaving 13 bases between.

This clone came up a few times. The rearrangement uses TRBV29-1 and TRBJ2-4; unclear D gene. The CDR3 covers 13 residues. Trimming took 7 bases from V and 0 from J, leaving 10 bases between them. Germline loops: CDR1 SQVTM, CDR2 ANQGSEA. The CDR3 reads CSALTLAKNIQYF. CDR3 DNA sequence: TGCAGCGCCCTGACTTTAGCCAAAAACATTCAGTACTTC. The entire variable domain, with the rest obtained from reference TRBV29-1 and TRBJ2-4, is as follows: SAVISQKPSRDICQRGTSLTIQCQVDSQVTMMFWYRQQPGQSLTLIATANQGSEATYESGFVIDKFPISRPNLTFSTLTVSNMSPEDSSIYLCSALTLAKNIQYFGAGTRLSVL.

The rearrangement joins TRBV5-1 to TRBJ2-7, with D possibly being TRBD1 (6 bases). Germline V CDR1 and CDR2: SGHRS, YFSETQ. V gave up 4 bases and J gave up 2 bases, with 16 bases separating them. This CDR3 region has 15 residues. CDR3 DNA sequence: TGCGCCAGCAGCCAGGGACATATAGGAGCCTACGAGCAGTACTTC. It is translated as CASSQGHIGAYEQYF.

A few counts support this clone. V and J are TRBV7-2 and TRBJ2-5; D call uncertain. The CDR3 has 14 amino acids. The ends were cut back, 1 base at V and 2 bases at J, with 8 bases in the middle. Germline values: CDR1 SGHTA, CDR2 FQGNSA. The CDR3 spells CASSLVQEQETQYF. The CDR3 DNA reads TGTGCCAGCAGCTTAGTCCAGGAACAAGAGACCCAGTACTTC.

In its sample, this clone is medium-sized. The J gene is TRBJ2-2, the V gene TRBV19, with 9 bases identical to TRBD2. Per the germline V gene, CDR1 is LNHDA and CDR2 is SQIVND (reference sequence). The ends lost 7 bases at V and 4 bases at J; junction bases unmatched: 1. The CDR3 covers 13 residues. Here the CDR3 DNA reads TGTGCCAGTAAGACTAGCGGCACCGGGGAGCTGTTTTTT. It codes for CASKTSGTGELFF.

This clone occurred a few times. The rearrangement joins TRBV11-1 to TRBJ2-5; D possibly corresponds to TRBD2 (6 bases). CDR1 is SGHAT, CDR2 FQDESV, per germline (reference sequence). This CDR3 region has 11 residues. V was pared by 3 bases and J by 8 bases, with 7 bases between. CDR3: CASSFGGTQYF. CDR3 in DNA: TGTGCCAGCAGCTTCGGGGGAACCCAGTACTTC. The variable domain in full, with the rest retrieved from reference TRBV11-1 and TRBJ2-5, is EAEVAQSPRYKITEKSQAVAFWCDPISGHATLYWYRQILGQGPELLVQFQDESVVDDSQLPKDRFSAERLKGVDSTLKIQPAELGDSAMYLCASSFGGTQYFGPGTRLLVL.

This clone showed up just a few times. This chain connects TRBV14 to TRBJ2-3; D is perhaps TRBD2 (5 bases). The CDR3 sequence is 17 residues long. Deletions cut 0 bases from V and 1 base from J, with 14 bases between. Germline V gene sequence: CDR1 SGHDN, CDR2 FVKESK. In DNA, the CDR3 is TGTGCCAGCAGCCAAGAGTTGATGTGGCGGGGCACAGATACGCAGTATTTT. Encoded protein: CASSQELMWRGTDTQYF.

This clone was seen more than once but under ten times. The gene calls are TRBV4-2 and TRBJ2-7; 14 bases are a match to TRBD2. Germline CDR1 and CDR2: LGHNA and YNFKEQ. The CDR3 loop spans 14 amino acids. V trimming: 4 bases; J trimming: 6 bases; junction bases outside the gene matches: 2. The CDR3 sequence: CASSPGLAGVEQYF. The CDR3 DNA sequence: TGTGCCAGCAGCCCGGGACTAGCGGGAGTCGAGCAGTACTTC.

This clone showed up just once. This chain connects TRBV9 to TRBJ1-1, with TRBD1 as a possible D gene (6 bases). V dropped 4 bases and J dropped 0 bases, with 13 bases sitting between them. Germline-derived CDR1 and CDR2 are SGDLS and YYNGEE. The CDR3 extends over 15 amino acids. The CDR3: CASSPRGSMNTEAFF. In DNA form, the CDR3 reads TGTGCCAGCAGCCCCAGGGGATCCATGAACACTGAAGCTTTCTTT.

Only a few counts were recorded for this clone. The chain employs TRBV25-1 and TRBJ1-4; D may be TRBD1 (6 bases). Trimming removed 8 bases at V and 0 bases at J, with 10 bases between. The CDR3 is 14 residues long. CDR1 and CDR2 (germline): MGHDK, SYGVNS. The chain's CDR3 is CASGGRATNEKLFF. CDR3 bases: TGTGCCAGCGGGGGCCGAGCAACTAATGAAAAACTGTTTTTT.

The chain has TRBV6-5 and TRBJ2-4; the D gene is possibly TRBD2 (5 bases). V was clipped by 10 bases and J by 11 bases, with 27 bases between them. The CDR3 covers 15 residues. Germline CDR1 and CDR2: MNHEY and SVGAGI. The CDR3 sequence: CAISTQDPRQAVQYF. Written as DNA, the CDR3 is TGTGCCATATCAACCCAGGACCCCCGCCAAGCGGTTCAGTACTTC.

V is TRBV7-2 and J is TRBJ2-7; 7 positions agree with TRBD2. After removal of 6 bases from V and 3 bases from J, the junction contained 8 bases not matched to a gene. This CDR3 is built from 14 residues. Germline CDR1 reads SGHTA; CDR2 reads FQGNSA. As DNA, the CDR3 is TGTGCCAGCAGTCCGGGAGGCCGAGGCTACGAGCAGTACTTC. Its translation: CASSPGGRGYEQYF.

The J gene is TRBJ1-2, the V gene TRBV6-5; TRBD1 matches 8 bases. J lost 8 bases, V lost 6 bases, and 17 bases had no gene match. Looked up from germline, CDR1 is MNHEY and CDR2 is SVGAGI. CDR3 length: 16 residues. CDR3: CASSYLDRGETSGYTF. The CDR3 bases are TGTGCCAGCAGCTACCTCGACAGGGGCGAAACTAGCGGCTACACCTTC.

The gene calls are TRBV27 and TRBJ2-7; a possible D gene is TRBD1 (5 bases). Germline V gene lookup returns CDR1 MNHEY and CDR2 SMNVEV (reference sequence). The CDR3 is made up of 14 amino acids. V dropped 1 base and J dropped 4 bases, with 11 bases sitting between them. CDR3 sequence: CASSLWAGPYEQYF. Here the CDR3 DNA reads TGTGCCAGCAGTTTATGGGCAGGGCCGTACGAGCAGTACTTC.

This chain links TRBV7-3 with TRBJ2-2; D is unclear. The CDR3 extends over 14 amino acids. V lost 5 bases and J 6 bases, leaving 13 bases between the germline ends. From germline, CDR1 is SGHTA and CDR2 FQGTGA. The DNA for the CDR3 is TGTGCCAGCAGCCCGCAGGCGGCGGCCGGGGAGCTGTTTTTT. This gives the protein CASSPQAAAGELFF.

The V call is TRBV5-6, the J call TRBJ1-2, with TRBD1 as a possible D gene (6 bases). Germline V gene lookup returns CDR1 SGHDT and CDR2 YYEEEE. The CDR3 is 12 amino acids. V lost 7 bases to trimming and J lost 0 bases, with 7 bases between them. The CDR3: CASGTTNYGYTF. Here the CDR3 DNA reads TGTGCCAGCGGGACAACTAACTATGGCTACACCTTC.

This clone was observed many times. The chain employs TRBV11-2 and TRBJ1-2; no clear D gene. CDR3 length equals 13 residues. Germline V gives CDR1 SGHAT, CDR2 FQNNGV. V was cut by 2 bases and J by 1 base, with 5 bases left in between. DNA for the CDR3: TGTGCCAGCAGCTTACAAGTTAACTATGGCTACACCTTC. Translation gives CASSLQVNYGYTF.

This clone was detected only a few times. V and J are TRBV2 and TRBJ2-6, with no clear D. This CDR3 is built from 15 residues. Looked up from germline, CDR1 is SNHLY and CDR2 is FYNNEI. The V gene lost 4 bases and the J gene lost 0 bases, with 7 bases spanning the gap. CDR3 amino acids: CASSVEGSGANVLTF. The CDR3 nucleotides read TGTGCCAGCAGTGTAGAAGGCTCTGGGGCCAACGTCCTGACTTTC.

The chain employs TRBV7-2 and TRBJ2-1, with 11 bases matching TRBD2. Germline trimming cut 3 bases from V and 8 bases from J; bases unmatched to any gene: 3. The CDR3 totals 14 residues. Germline V gives CDR1 SGHTA, CDR2 FQGNSA. The DNA of the CDR3 is TGTGCCAGCAGCTTCTCGACTAGCGGGGATGAGCAGTTCTTC. It translates to CASSFSTSGDEQFF.

This clone turned up a few times. The chain carries TRBV14 and TRBJ1-2, with D possibly being TRBD1 (6 bases). This CDR3 region has 13 residues. Per the germline V gene, CDR1 is SGHDN and CDR2 is FVKESK. The germline V and J ends were trimmed by 1 base and 7 bases, with 10 bases remaining between them. The CDR3 spells CASSQAGQIGYTF. As DNA, the CDR3 is TGTGCCAGCAGCCAAGCAGGACAGATTGGCTACACCTTC. Together with reference TRBV14 and TRBJ1-2, the CDR3 gives the full variable domain: EAGVTQFPSHSVIEKGQTVTLRCDPISGHDNLYWYRRVMGKEIKFLLHFVKESKQDESGMPNNRFLAERTGGTYSTLKVQPAELEDSGVYFCASSQAGQIGYTFGSGTRLTVV.

This clone has only a few counts. The sample contains more than one DNA sequence encoding this CDR3. The gene calls are TRBV29-1 and TRBJ1-1; no clear D gene. The CDR3 extends over 11 amino acids. Trimming shortened V by 4 bases and J by 1 base, and 4 bases separated the two germline ends. CDR1 is SQVTM, CDR2 ANQGSEA, per germline. CDR3 DNA sequence: TGCAGCGTTGGACGGAACACTGAAGCTTTCTTT. As protein: CSVGRNTEAFF.

This chain links TRBV23-1 with TRBJ1-1; D call uncertain. TRBV23-1 is annotated as an ORF whose role is uncertain. The CDR3 sequence is 14 residues long. The V and J ends lost 3 bases and 3 bases respectively, with 11 bases between them. The CDR3 region is CASSHELQYTEAFF. CDR3 bases: TGCGCCAGCAGTCACGAACTACAGTACACTGAAGCTTTCTTT.